This TCR beta chain was sequenced for a study of blood T cells in healthy people across ages. The sample holds a few counts of this clonotype. Its antigen is undetermined. Every sample gave at least 5 micrograms of total RNA when it was extracted. Study outcomes and limitations: PBMCs went unsorted, and a conclusive naive versus antigen-experienced comparison was therefore prevented.

Next came a second PCR, run for 7 to 11 cycles, which used a sample-barcoded 5' primer along with a J-beta primer mix. Via MiXCR, TCRdb re-called the 5' RACE reads, giving one row per CDR3 protein. The table has 700,000 to 950,000 distinct CDR3 sequences, 35% to 45% seen once. Material for sequencing was blood. The clonotype was recovered from a woman aged 60-70 years in good health.

The CDR3: CASSLARETGPYNEQFF. CDR3 DNA sequence: TGTGCCAGCAGTTTAGCGCGGGAAACGGGGCCCTACAATGAGCAGTTCTTC. The chain couples TRBV12-3 or TRBV12-4 to TRBJ2-1, with a possible D match to TRBD2 (6 bases). This CDR3 is built from 17 residues. Trimming shortened V by 0 bases and J by 2 bases, and 14 bases separated the two germline ends.